A selection of T cell receptor beta chains follows, all from one sample in a study of blood T cell repertoires in COVID-19. Some clones are missing from TCRdb's copy, which holds only in-frame ones; the method was immunoSEQ multiplex PCR. The table has tens of thousands of clones, 90% seen once. Sequenced material: peripheral blood. The receptor source for this set is a man in his 60s with acute or convalescent COVID-19. The CDR3 runs from the conserved cysteine through the conserved F or W. Fields, in order: D gene, J gene, V gene, clone size, CDR3 DNA, CDR3 protein. D genes are given only for firm matches. Clone size, where shown, is once, few, many, or a class for clones that have expanded.

d_gene: NA; j_gene: TRBJ1-1; v_gene: TRBV5-1; abundance: NA; CDR3nt: TGCGCCAGCAGCTTGGAAGGACGGGGTACTGAAGCTTTCTTT; CDR3aa: CASSLEGRGTEAFF
d_gene: TRBD1; j_gene: TRBJ1-5; v_gene: TRBV6-1; abundance: NA; CDR3nt: TGTGCCAGCAGTGAATATTGGACAGGGAATAGCAATCAGCCCCAGCATTTT; CDR3aa: CASSEYWTGNSNQPQHF
d_gene: NA; j_gene: TRBJ1-4; v_gene: TRBV10-3; abundance: NA; CDR3nt: TGTGCCATCAGTGAGTGGGGGGCTAATGAAAAACTGTTTTTT; CDR3aa: CAISEWGANEKLFF
d_gene: NA; j_gene: TRBJ2-7; v_gene: TRBV7-2; abundance: NA; CDR3nt: TGTGCCAGCAGCTCGGCGGGGTCCTCCTACGAGCAGTACTTC; CDR3aa: CASSSAGSSYEQYF
d_gene: TRBD1; j_gene: TRBJ1-1; v_gene: TRBV7-9; abundance: NA; CDR3nt: TGTGCCAGCAGCTTAGGGCAGGGGGCTGAAGCTTTCTTT; CDR3aa: CASSLGQGAEAFF
d_gene: NA; j_gene: TRBJ2-4; v_gene: TRBV3-1/TRBV3-2; abundance: NA; CDR3nt: TGTGCCAGCAGCCAAGGTACGCTAGGGGGAGCCAAAAACATTCAGTACTTC; CDR3aa: CASSQGTLGGAKNIQYF
d_gene: NA; j_gene: TRBJ1-5; v_gene: TRBV10-1; abundance: NA; CDR3nt: TGCGCCAGCAGTACAAGCAATCAGCCCCAGCATTTT; CDR3aa: CASSTSNQPQHF
d_gene: NA; j_gene: TRBJ2-7; v_gene: TRBV30; abundance: NA; CDR3nt: TGTGCCTGGAGGGGGGCAGGGTACGAGCAGTACTTC; CDR3aa: CAWRGAGYEQYF
d_gene: NA; j_gene: TRBJ2-7; v_gene: TRBV9; abundance: NA; CDR3nt: TGTGCCAGCAGCGTAGCAGACAGAGACTACGAGCAGTACTTC; CDR3aa: CASSVADRDYEQYF
d_gene: TRBD1; j_gene: TRBJ1-1; v_gene: TRBV6-5; abundance: NA; CDR3nt: TGTGCCAGCAGTTACTTGGCAGGGGGGATGAACACTGAAGCTTTCTTT; CDR3aa: CASSYLAGGMNTEAFF
d_gene: NA; j_gene: TRBJ1-6; v_gene: TRBV3-1/TRBV3-2; abundance: NA; CDR3nt: TGTGCCAGCAGCCTGACAGGCAAGAATTCACCCCTCCACTTT; CDR3aa: CASSLTGKNSPLHF
d_gene: TRBD2; j_gene: TRBJ2-1; v_gene: TRBV5-8; abundance: NA; CDR3nt: TGTGCCAGCAGCTCCAGGGCTAGCGGGGGACCAGGGGATCGGCAGTTCTTC; CDR3aa: CASSSRASGGPGDRQFF
d_gene: NA; j_gene: TRBJ1-4; v_gene: TRBV4-2; abundance: NA; CDR3nt: TGTGCCAGCAGCCAGGGGGCAGGGCTCGCTAATGAAAAACTGTTTTTT; CDR3aa: CASSQGAGLANEKLFF
d_gene: NA; j_gene: TRBJ2-6; v_gene: TRBV29-1; abundance: NA; CDR3nt: TGCAGCGTTGTTCTGTCGGGGTCCGGGGCCAACGTCCTGACTTTC; CDR3aa: CSVVLSGSGANVLTF
d_gene: TRBD1; j_gene: TRBJ1-2; v_gene: TRBV9; abundance: NA; CDR3nt: TGTGCCAGCAGCGTAGATGGGACAGGGGGCATTTTCAATGGCTACACCTTC; CDR3aa: CASSVDGTGGIFNGYTF
d_gene: NA; j_gene: TRBJ1-4; v_gene: TRBV9; abundance: NA; CDR3nt: TGTGCCAGCAGCGTAGCAGCGGGGGCAGGGGAAAAACTGTTTTTT; CDR3aa: CASSVAAGAGEKLFF
d_gene: NA; j_gene: TRBJ1-4; v_gene: TRBV7-9; abundance: NA; CDR3nt: TGTGCCAGCAGCGGATATACGGGAGAAAAACTGTTTTTT; CDR3aa: CASSGYTGEKLFF
d_gene: NA; j_gene: TRBJ1-4; v_gene: TRBV5-1; abundance: NA; CDR3nt: TGCGCCAGCAGCGTCGGACAGCTTGCAACTAATGAAAAACTGTTTTTT; CDR3aa: CASSVGQLATNEKLFF
d_gene: TRBD1; j_gene: TRBJ1-3; v_gene: TRBV6-5; abundance: NA; CDR3nt: TGTGCCAGCAGGGCAGGGGGGGGAAACACCATATATTTT; CDR3aa: CASRAGGGNTIYF
d_gene: NA; j_gene: TRBJ2-6; v_gene: TRBV19; abundance: NA; CDR3nt: TGTGCCAGCGGTTTATTCGCGTCTACCACCAACGTCCTGACTTTC; CDR3aa: CASGLFASTTNVLTF
d_gene: TRBD1; j_gene: TRBJ1-2; v_gene: TRBV6-5; abundance: NA; CDR3nt: TGTGCCAGCAGAACCACAGGGGGAACTTATGGCTACACCTTC; CDR3aa: CASRTTGGTYGYTF
d_gene: NA; j_gene: TRBJ2-3; v_gene: TRBV5-1; abundance: NA; CDR3nt: TGCGCCAGCAGCTTCTCTACAGATACGCAGTATTTT; CDR3aa: CASSFSTDTQYF
d_gene: TRBD2; j_gene: TRBJ2-7; v_gene: TRBV11-2; abundance: few; CDR3nt: TGTGCCAGCAGCTTAGATAGCGGGGGGGCCGCGGGCTACGAGCAGTACTTC; CDR3aa: CASSLDSGGAAGYEQYF
d_gene: TRBD1; j_gene: TRBJ2-7; v_gene: TRBV30; abundance: NA; CDR3nt: TGTGCCTGGAGCCTCGACAGGGAGTCCGACGAGCAGTACTTC; CDR3aa: CAWSLDRESDEQYF
d_gene: NA; j_gene: TRBJ2-3; v_gene: TRBV6-6; abundance: NA; CDR3nt: TGTGCCAGCAGTTACTCGGCCCCCCGAGATACGCAGTATTTT; CDR3aa: CASSYSAPRDTQYF
d_gene: TRBD1; j_gene: TRBJ2-3; v_gene: TRBV9; abundance: NA; CDR3nt: TGTGCCAGCGGGGACAGAAGCACAGATACGCAGTATTTT; CDR3aa: CASGDRSTDTQYF
d_gene: TRBD1; j_gene: TRBJ1-4; v_gene: TRBV4-1; abundance: NA; CDR3nt: TGCGCCAGCAGCCCGCAGCCGGGGGGACAGGCACGGAAACTGTTTTTT; CDR3aa: CASSPQPGGQARKLFF
d_gene: NA; j_gene: TRBJ1-4; v_gene: TRBV2; abundance: NA; CDR3nt: TGTGCCAGCAGTGCCTTACGTAGTAATGAAAAACTGTTTTTT; CDR3aa: CASSALRSNEKLFF
d_gene: NA; j_gene: TRBJ1-1; v_gene: TRBV3-1/TRBV3-2; abundance: NA; CDR3nt: TGTGCCAGCAGCCAAGGAGGGTCCACTGAAGCTTTCTTT; CDR3aa: CASSQGGSTEAFF
d_gene: NA; j_gene: TRBJ1-2; v_gene: TRBV6-6; abundance: NA; CDR3nt: TGTGCCAGCAGTCTTTCCAATCCCTATGGCTACACCTTC; CDR3aa: CASSLSNPYGYTF
d_gene: NA; j_gene: TRBJ2-7; v_gene: TRBV27; abundance: once; CDR3nt: TGTGCCAGCAGCTCCCGGGGAGACGAGCAGTACTTC; CDR3aa: CASSSRGDEQYF
d_gene: NA; j_gene: TRBJ2-7; v_gene: TRBV7-9; abundance: NA; CDR3nt: TGTGCCAGCAGCTTAGAGCCTGGGCACGAGCAGTACTTC; CDR3aa: CASSLEPGHEQYF
d_gene: NA; j_gene: TRBJ1-3; v_gene: TRBV3-1/TRBV3-2; abundance: NA; CDR3nt: TGTGCCAGCAGCCAAAGCTTCTCTGGAAACACCATATATTTT; CDR3aa: CASSQSFSGNTIYF